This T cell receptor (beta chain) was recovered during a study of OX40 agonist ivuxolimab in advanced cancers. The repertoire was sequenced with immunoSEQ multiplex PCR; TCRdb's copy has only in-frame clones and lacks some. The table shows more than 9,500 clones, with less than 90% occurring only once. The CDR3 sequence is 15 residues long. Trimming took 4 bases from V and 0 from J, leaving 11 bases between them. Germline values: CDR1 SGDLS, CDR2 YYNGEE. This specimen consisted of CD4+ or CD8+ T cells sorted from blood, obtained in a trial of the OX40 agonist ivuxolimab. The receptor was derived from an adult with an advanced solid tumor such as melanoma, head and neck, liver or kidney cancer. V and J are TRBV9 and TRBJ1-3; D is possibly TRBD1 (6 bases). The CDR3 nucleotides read TGTGCCAGCAGCCTGACAGGCAACTCTGGAAACACCATATATTTT. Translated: CASSLTGNSGNTIYF. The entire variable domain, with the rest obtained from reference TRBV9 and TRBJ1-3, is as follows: DSGVTQTPKHLITATGQRVTLRCSPRSGDLSVYWYQQSLDQGLQFLIQYYNGEERAKGNILERFSAQQFPDLHSELNLSSLELGDSALYFCASSLTGNSGNTIYFGEGSWLTVV.